Given below is one T cell receptor beta chain in context. The junction does not match germline at one end; this may be a read error. Germline CDR1 and CDR2: KGHSH and LQKENI. This CDR3 has 17 residues. The sample is drawn from a study of blood T cell repertoires in COVID-19. At the level of the study: COVID-19 samples collected from the United States, Italy and Spain covered acute and convalescent phases.

In the original workflow: Reference gene primer amplification yielded estimated nucleated cell counts. TCRdb's copy holds only in-frame clones and misses some; the assay was immunoSEQ multiplex PCR. The D gene and trimming were derived from the DNA, and the V and J assignments and clone size from that table. The table records about 220,000 clones, approximately 83% of them present only once. This clonotype was obtained from a woman in her thirties who had recovered from COVID-19. Sequencing was carried out using peripheral blood. The rearrangement uses TRBV18 and TRBJ2-3; possibly TRBD2 for D (6 bases). For the CDR3, the DNA is TGTGCCAGCTCACCACCTCAACCGGGGGACCTCCGCCGCCCACAACACTTT. As protein: CASSPPQPGDLRRPQHF. Filled out from reference TRBV18 and TRBJ2-3, the complete variable domain reads NAGVMQNPRHLVRRRGQEARLRCSPMKGHSHVYWYRQLPEEGLKFMVYLQKENIIDESGMPKERFSAEFPKEGPSILRIQQVVRGDSAAYFCASSPPQPGDLRRPQHFGPGTRLTVL.